The 27 T cell receptor beta chains listed next were all sequenced from one sample in a study of T cells in Graves' hyperthyroidism and ophthalmopathy. There were TCR beta CDR3 regions amplified from RNA transcripts. With the HTBI primer set, the TCR CDR3 went through a first round of RT-PCR. In TCRdb, the multiplex PCR reads were re-called with MiXCR into one record per CDR3 protein. This sample has around 350,000 distinct CDR3 sequences, with approximately 20% found just once. Sequenced sample: blood. The receptors here all came from a woman younger than 35 with Graves' hyperthyroidism.

This clonotype was recorded at least ten times. The chain is built from TRBV11-1 and TRBJ2-7; TRBD1 matches at 8 bases. The CDR3 runs to 16 residues. Germline trimming cut 0 bases from V and 0 bases from J; bases unmatched to any gene: 4. Germline values: CDR1 SGHAT, CDR2 FQDESV (reference sequence). In DNA, the CDR3 is TGTGCCAGCAGCTTAGCCGGACAGGGTGCCTCCTACGAGCAGTACTTC. Protein product: CASSLAGQGASYEQYF.

The chain is built from TRBV6-5 and TRBJ1-5; the D is unclear. The V and J ends lost 0 bases and 4 bases respectively, with 10 bases between them. The CDR3 runs 15 residues. Germline loops: CDR1 MNHEY, CDR2 SVGAGI. DNA for the CDR3: TGTGCCAGCAGTTACTCACACGGTGAGAATCAGCCCCAGCATTTT. Encoded protein: CASSYSHGENQPQHF.

The chain couples TRBV20-1 to TRBJ1-5; D unclear. V lost 0 bases and J 6 bases, leaving 12 bases between the germline ends. Germline CDR1 and CDR2: DFQATT and SNEGSKA (reference sequence). The CDR3 extends over 14 amino acids. The CDR3 DNA is TGCAGTGCTAGAGATCTGATAGGGCGTCAGCCCCAGCATTTT. Translation: CSARDLIGRQPQHF.

The V and J genes are TRBV10-2 and TRBJ2-4, with 9 bases that match TRBD1. CDR3 size: 14 residues. Germline CDR1 reads WSHSY; CDR2 reads SAAADI. With 5 bases clipped from V and 9 bases from J, the junction kept 8 bases outside the gene matches. Written as DNA, the CDR3 is TGCGCCAGCAGTACCACAGGGGGCCGGGGCATTCAGTACTTC. Protein product: CASSTTGGRGIQYF.

This clonotype was counted between two and nine times. The chain recombines TRBV2 with TRBJ1-3; weak D call: TRBD1 (6 bases). Trimming took 4 bases from V and 1 from J, leaving 23 bases between them. This CDR3 has 19 residues. Germline V gene sequence: CDR1 SNHLY, CDR2 FYNNEI. This CDR3 reads CASSAYSLRGVVSGNTIYF. In nucleotides, the CDR3 is TGTGCCAGCAGTGCCTACTCTCTTAGGGGGGTAGTGTCTGGAAACACCATATATTTT. The full variable domain, completed using reference TRBV2 and TRBJ1-3, is EPEVTQTPSHQVTQMGQEVILRCVPISNHLYFYWYRQILGQKVEFLVSFYNNEISEKSEIFDDQFSVERPDGSNFTLKIRSTKLEDSAMYFCASSAYSLRGVVSGNTIYFGEGSWLTVV.

Comments on this clonotype: This may arise from a read error, as a much more abundant clone is one base away. This rearrangement joins TRBV28 to TRBJ2-7; D possibly matches TRBD1 or TRBD2 (5 bases each). CDR3 length equals 15 residues. Per germline, CDR1 MDHEN and CDR2 SYDVKM. The CDR3 sequence is CASSLGTESSYDQYF. Here the CDR3 DNA reads TGTGCCAGCAGTTTAGGGACCGAAAGCTCCTACGATCAGTACTTC.

V gene TRBV6-1 combines with J gene TRBJ2-5, with D maybe TRBD2 (5 bases). The CDR3 is 15 amino acids. From germline, CDR1 is MNHNS and CDR2 SASEGT. Trimming stripped 2 bases from V and 5 bases from J, with 15 bases between. The CDR3 sequence is CASSENVGEGETQYF. CDR3 DNA sequence: TGTGCCAGCAGTGAAAATGTGGGCGAGGGCGAGACCCAGTACTTC.

This clonotype appeared many times. The rearrangement joins TRBV12-3 or TRBV12-4 to TRBJ2-5; TRBD2 matches at 8 bases. Germline trimming cut 7 bases from V and 3 bases from J; bases unmatched to any gene: 10. The CDR3 totals 15 residues. The CDR3 DNA sequence: TGTGCCAGCACCTTCGGGGGGGGGGTCAAAGAGACCCAGTACTTC. Its protein is CASTFGGGVKETQYF.

This clonotype was observed many times. The V gene is TRBV25-1, the J gene TRBJ1-1, with D perhaps TRBD1 (6 bases). V was cut by 8 bases and J by 4 bases, with 29 bases left in between. The CDR3 contains 18 residues. Germline lookup yields CDR1 MGHDK and CDR2 SYGVNS. The CDR3 sequence: CASEGGAIGGKMGTEAFF. The CDR3 nucleotides read TGTGCCAGCGAGGGAGGGGCCATCGGGGGCAAGATGGGCACTGAAGCTTTCTTT.

This clonotype has at least ten counts. V gene TRBV5-1 combines with J gene TRBJ1-5; D not certain. V was trimmed by 0 bases and J by 0 bases, leaving 7 bases between them. CDR1 and CDR2 from the germline V gene are SGHRS and YFSETQ. The CDR3 consists of 15 residues. The CDR3 region is CASSLGPDSNQPQHF. The CDR3 DNA sequence: TGCGCCAGCAGCTTGGGTCCAGATAGCAATCAGCCCCAGCATTTT. Drawing the rest from reference TRBV5-1 and TRBJ1-5, the complete variable domain is KAGVTQTPRYLIKTRGQQVTLSCSPISGHRSVSWYQQTPGQGLQFLFEYFSETQRNKGNFPGRFSGRQFSNSRSEMNVSTLELGDSALYLCASSLGPDSNQPQHFGDGTRLSIL.

The chain combines TRBV19 with TRBJ2-2; D ambiguous. Looked up from germline, CDR1 is LNHDA and CDR2 is SQIVND (reference sequence). Trimming removed 3 bases from V and 4 bases from J, with 6 bases in between. The CDR3 runs to 13 residues. CDR3 region: CASSISVTGELFF. The CDR3 bases are TGTGCCAGTAGTATTTCCGTCACCGGGGAGCTGTTTTTT. Filled out from reference TRBV19 and TRBJ2-2, the complete variable domain reads DGGITQSPKYLFRKEGQNVTLSCEQNLNHDAMYWYRQDPGQGLRLIYYSQIVNDFQKGDIAEGYSVSREKKESFPLTVTSAQKNPTAFYLCASSISVTGELFFGEGSRLTVL.

This clonotype was seen repeatedly, ten times or more. The genes are TRBV18 and TRBJ2-5, with D maybe TRBD2 (5 bases). The V end was cut by 0 bases, the J end by 7 bases, with 15 bases between. The CDR3 length is 15 residues. Germline CDR1 reads KGHSH; CDR2 reads LQKENI. CDR3 nucleotides: TGTGCCAGCTCACCACCGTCAGCAGAAGAGGGGACCCAGTACTTC. The encoded protein is CASSPPSAEEGTQYF.

This clonotype came up many times. The germline gene is not matched at one end of the junction; a read error may be the cause. This chain uses TRBV7-7 with TRBJ2-5, with 9 bases that match TRBD1. This CDR3 contains 17 residues. From germline, CDR1 is SSHAT and CDR2 FNYEAQ (reference sequence). CDR3 loop: CASSLYYPGQGRETQYF. For the CDR3, the DNA is TGTGCTAGCAGCTTATACTACCCCGGACAGGGGAGAGAGACCCAGTACTTC.

The table lists this clonotype with many counts. This chain joins TRBV5-1 and TRBJ2-7; 7 positions match TRBD1. The V and J ends lost 3 bases and 6 bases, in that order; junction bases with no gene match: 9. The CDR3 totals 14 residues. Germline V gene lookup returns CDR1 SGHRS and CDR2 YFSETQ. CDR3: CASSSTGNRLEQYF. Here the CDR3 DNA reads TGCGCCAGCAGCTCGACAGGGAACCGCCTCGAGCAGTACTTC.

This chain connects TRBV19 to TRBJ2-5, with 8 bases that match TRBD1. Germline values: CDR1 LNHDA, CDR2 SQIVND (reference sequence). CDR3 size: 13 residues. V trimming: 7 bases; J trimming: 3 bases; junction bases outside the gene matches: 4. The CDR3 loop is CASMVTGEETQYF. CDR3 DNA sequence: TGTGCCAGTATGGTGACAGGGGAAGAGACCCAGTACTTC. Drawing the rest from reference TRBV19 and TRBJ2-5, the complete variable domain is DGGITQSPKYLFRKEGQNVTLSCEQNLNHDAMYWYRQDPGQGLRLIYYSQIVNDFQKGDIAEGYSVSREKKESFPLTVTSAQKNPTAFYLCASMVTGEETQYFGPGTRLLVL.

This clonotype was seen many times. For the CDR3, the DNA is TGTGCCAGCAGCCGGGACCTCAGAAACACCATATATTTT. It translates to CASSRDLRNTIYF. The gene calls are TRBV11-2 and TRBJ1-3; maybe TRBD1 (5 bases). Germline values: CDR1 SGHAT, CDR2 FQNNGV. The CDR3 length is 13 residues. The V gene lost 5 bases and the J gene lost 5 bases, with 10 bases spanning the gap.

This clonotype has more than one count but fewer than ten. This rearrangement joins TRBV9 to TRBJ2-7; D is unclear. The CDR3 spans 14 residues. Germline V gene lookup returns CDR1 SGDLS and CDR2 YYNGEE. Trimming stripped 0 bases from V and 7 bases from J, with 14 bases between. CDR3 sequence (DNA): TGTGCCAGCAGCGTAGGAGGTGGAACTATGGAGCAGTACTTC. As protein: CASSVGGGTMEQYF.

The table lists this clonotype with many counts. This chain links TRBV24-1 with TRBJ1-2; D is undetermined. V was pared by 4 bases and J by 5 bases, with 13 bases between. The CDR3 runs to 14 residues. CDR1 and CDR2 from the germline V gene are KGHDR and SFDVKD. CDR3 nucleotides: TGTGCCACCAGTGACCCCTTGGCAGGTTATGGCTACACCTTC. It is translated as CATSDPLAGYGYTF.

The V gene is TRBV30, the J gene TRBJ1-3; D unresolved. In germline, CDR1 is GTSNPN, CDR2 SVGIG (reference sequence). Trimming took off 4 bases at V and 4 bases at J, with 14 bases between the two ends. CDR3 length: 14 amino acids. The CDR3 DNA is TGTGCCTGGATTAGGAAAGTCTACGGAAACACCATATATTTT. Translation: CAWIRKVYGNTIYF.

This clonotype occurred many times. The chain uses TRBV12-3 or TRBV12-4 and TRBJ1-1, with D unresolved. The CDR3 spans 12 residues. Trimming took 1 base from V and 4 from J, leaving 4 bases between them. The DNA of the CDR3 is TGTGCCAGCAGTTTAGGCCTCACTGAAGCTTTCTTT. This sequence encodes CASSLGLTEAFF.

This clonotype showed up many times. The V call is TRBV20-1, the J call TRBJ2-7; a possible D gene is TRBD2 (5 bases). V shed 6 bases and J shed 0 bases, with 9 bases lying between them. The CDR3 length is 12 residues. In germline, CDR1 is DFQATT, CDR2 SNEGSKA (reference sequence). The CDR3 bases are TGCAGTGCCGCGGGCGACTCCTACGAGCAGTACTTC. Protein sequence: CSAAGDSYEQYF.

V gene TRBV20-1 combines with J gene TRBJ2-3; TRBD2 aligns across 7 bases. This CDR3 is built from 17 residues. V was pared by 2 bases and J by 2 bases, with 13 bases of the junction left unmatched. Germline assignment: CDR1 DFQATT and CDR2 SNEGSKA (reference sequence). The CDR3 is CSARPLLVRGITDTQYF. The CDR3 DNA follows: TGCAGTGCTAGACCCCTATTGGTGCGGGGGATCACAGATACGCAGTATTTT.

In its sample, this clonotype was seen many times. The J gene is TRBJ2-5, the V gene TRBV20-1; D is ambiguous. This CDR3 has 13 residues. V lost 4 bases and J lost 5, with 14 bases in between. Germline V gene data show CDR1 as DFQATT and CDR2 as SNEGSKA (reference sequence). The DNA for the CDR3 is TGCAGTGCTAAGGTCGGGTTTCTGGAGACCCAGTACTTC. This sequence encodes CSAKVGFLETQYF.

This clonotype was detected ten times or more. The rearrangement links TRBV2 to TRBJ1-2, with a possible D match to TRBD1 (6 bases). Trimming removed 6 bases from V and 8 bases from J, with 16 bases in between. Germline CDR1 and CDR2: SNHLY and FYNNEI. The CDR3 runs to 13 residues. The DNA for the CDR3 is TGTGCCAGCAGGCCTCAGCAGGGGACGGGCTACACCTTC. Translating gives CASRPQQGTGYTF.

V usage is TRBV18 and J usage is TRBJ1-2; maybe TRBD1 (6 bases). CDR1 and CDR2 (germline): KGHSH, LQKENI. The V gene lost 0 bases and the J gene lost 4 bases, with 15 bases spanning the gap. This CDR3 has 16 amino acids. CDR3 sequence (DNA): TGTGCCAGCTCACCACCAATCCGGCGACAGGCCTATGGCTACACCTTC. It codes for CASSPPIRRQAYGYTF.

This clonotype occurred many times. The chain uses TRBV4-1 and TRBJ1-1, with a possible D match to TRBD1 (6 bases). V lost 4 bases, J lost 3 bases, and 24 bases lay in between. CDR1 and CDR2 from the germline V gene are MGHRA and YSYEKL. The length of the CDR3 is 18 residues. CDR3 nucleotide sequence: TGCGCCAGCAGCCCGTGGGGGGGCCCGCCCCAAGACTACACTGAAGCTTTCTTT. The encoded protein is CASSPWGGPPQDYTEAFF.

About this clonotype: One junction end disagrees with the germline gene, perhaps due to a read error. CDR3 nucleotides: TGTGCCATCAGTTGGGGGAGGAACCAAGAGACCCAGTACTTC. Translating it yields CAISWGRNQETQYF. The genes are TRBV6-2 or TRBV6-3 and TRBJ2-5; TRBD2 is a possible D gene (6 bases). Germline V gene data show CDR1 as MNHEY and CDR2 as SVGEGT. The CDR3 loop spans 14 amino acids.